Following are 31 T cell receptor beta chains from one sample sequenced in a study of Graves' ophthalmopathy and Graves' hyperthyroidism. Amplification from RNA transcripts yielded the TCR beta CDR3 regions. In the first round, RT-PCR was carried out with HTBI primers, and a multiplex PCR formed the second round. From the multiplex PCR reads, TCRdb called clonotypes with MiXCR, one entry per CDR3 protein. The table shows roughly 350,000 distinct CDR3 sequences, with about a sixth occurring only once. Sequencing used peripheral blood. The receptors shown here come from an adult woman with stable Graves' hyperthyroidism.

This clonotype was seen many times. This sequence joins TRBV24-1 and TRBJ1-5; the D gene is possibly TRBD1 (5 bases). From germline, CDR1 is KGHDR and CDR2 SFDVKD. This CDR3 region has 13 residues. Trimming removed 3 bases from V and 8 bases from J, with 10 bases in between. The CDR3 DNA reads TGTGCCACCAGTGATAGGGGTAGGGAGCCCCAGCATTTT. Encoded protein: CATSDRGREPQHF.

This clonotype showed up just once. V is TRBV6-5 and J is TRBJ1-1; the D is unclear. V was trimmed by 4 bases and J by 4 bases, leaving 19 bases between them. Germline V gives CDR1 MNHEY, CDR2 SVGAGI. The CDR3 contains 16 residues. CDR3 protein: CASSSQSWARGTEAFF. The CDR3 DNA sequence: TGTGCCAGCAGTTCCCAGTCGTGGGCCCGCGGCACTGAAGCTTTCTTT.

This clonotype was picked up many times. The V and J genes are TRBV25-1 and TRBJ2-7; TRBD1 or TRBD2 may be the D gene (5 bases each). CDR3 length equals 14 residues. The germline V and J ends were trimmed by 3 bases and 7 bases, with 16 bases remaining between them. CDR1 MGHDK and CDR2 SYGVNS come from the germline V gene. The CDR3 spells CASSEPGRSGEQYF. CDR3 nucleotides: TGTGCCAGCAGTGAGCCGGGACGCAGTGGGGAGCAGTACTTC.

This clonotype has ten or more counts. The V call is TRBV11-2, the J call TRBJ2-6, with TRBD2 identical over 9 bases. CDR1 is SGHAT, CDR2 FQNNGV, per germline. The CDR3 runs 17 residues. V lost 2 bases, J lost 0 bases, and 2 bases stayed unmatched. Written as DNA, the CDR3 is TGTGCCAGCAGCTTATCTAGCGGGGTCTCTGGGGCCAACGTCCTGACTTTC. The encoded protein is CASSLSSGVSGANVLTF.

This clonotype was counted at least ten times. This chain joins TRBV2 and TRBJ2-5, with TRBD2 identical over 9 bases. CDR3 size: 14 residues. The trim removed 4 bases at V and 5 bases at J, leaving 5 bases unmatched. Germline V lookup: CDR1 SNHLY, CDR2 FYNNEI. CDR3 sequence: CASSVAGVVETQYF. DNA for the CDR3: TGTGCCAGCAGTGTAGCGGGAGTTGTGGAGACCCAGTACTTC.

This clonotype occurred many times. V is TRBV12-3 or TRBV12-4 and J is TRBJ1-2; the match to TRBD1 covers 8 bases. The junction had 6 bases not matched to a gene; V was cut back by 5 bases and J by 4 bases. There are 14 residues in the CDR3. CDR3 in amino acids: CASSRTGTGYGYTF. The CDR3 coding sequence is TGTGCCAGCAGTCGGACAGGGACGGGCTATGGCTACACCTTC.

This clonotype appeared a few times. The CDR3 region is CASSLVQEKGAQYF. Here the CDR3 DNA reads TGTGCCAGCAGCTTAGTACAGGAAAAGGGGGCCCAGTACTTC. The chain joins TRBV7-2 to TRBJ2-5; D is possibly TRBD1 (6 bases). In germline, CDR1 is SGHTA, CDR2 FQGNSA. The CDR3 consists of 14 residues. V shed 1 base and J shed 9 bases, with 15 bases lying between them. The whole variable domain, filled in from reference TRBV7-2 and TRBJ2-5, reads GAGVSQSPSNKVTEKGKDVELRCDPISGHTALYWYRQSLGQGLEFLIYFQGNSAPDKSGLPSDRFSAERTGGSVSTLTIQRTQQEDSAVYLCASSLVQEKGAQYFGPGTRLLVL.

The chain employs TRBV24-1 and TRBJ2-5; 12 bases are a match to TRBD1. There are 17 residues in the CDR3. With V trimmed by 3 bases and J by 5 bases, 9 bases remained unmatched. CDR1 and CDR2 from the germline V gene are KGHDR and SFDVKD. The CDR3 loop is CATSDPGDRGLGETQYF. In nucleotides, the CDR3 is TGTGCCACCAGTGATCCCGGGGACAGGGGGCTAGGGGAGACCCAGTACTTC.

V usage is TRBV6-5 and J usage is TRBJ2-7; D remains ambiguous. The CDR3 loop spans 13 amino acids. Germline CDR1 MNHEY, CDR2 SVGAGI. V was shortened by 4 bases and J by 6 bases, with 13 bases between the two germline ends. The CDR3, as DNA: TGTGCCAGCAGTTCTACTGAACCGGGCGAGCAGTACTTC. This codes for CASSSTEPGEQYF.

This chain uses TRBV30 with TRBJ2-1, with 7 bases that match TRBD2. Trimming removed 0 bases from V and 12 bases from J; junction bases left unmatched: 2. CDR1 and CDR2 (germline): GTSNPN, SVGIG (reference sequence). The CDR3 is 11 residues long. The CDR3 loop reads CAWSVPGGQFF. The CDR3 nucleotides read TGTGCCTGGAGTGTACCGGGGGGGCAGTTCTTC.

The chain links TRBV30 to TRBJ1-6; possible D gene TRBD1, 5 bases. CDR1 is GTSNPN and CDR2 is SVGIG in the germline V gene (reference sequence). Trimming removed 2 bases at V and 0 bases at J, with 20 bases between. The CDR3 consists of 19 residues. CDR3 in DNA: TGTGCCTGGAGTAAAAGGTCCGGAGGGGTTTTCTCCTATAATTCACCCCTCCACTTT. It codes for CAWSKRSGGVFSYNSPLHF.

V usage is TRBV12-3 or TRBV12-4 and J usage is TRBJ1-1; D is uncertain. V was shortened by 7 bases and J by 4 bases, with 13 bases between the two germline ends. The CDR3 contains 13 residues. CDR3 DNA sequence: TGTGCCAGCAACGAGGCCGGCGGCACTGAAGCTTTCTTT. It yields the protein CASNEAGGTEAFF.

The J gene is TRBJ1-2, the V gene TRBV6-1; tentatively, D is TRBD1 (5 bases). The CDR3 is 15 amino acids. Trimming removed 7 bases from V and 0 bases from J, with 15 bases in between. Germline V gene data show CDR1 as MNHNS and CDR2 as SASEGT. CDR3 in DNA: TGTGCCAGCAAGGGCCAGGGTGAAGCTAACTATGGCTACACCTTC. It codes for CASKGQGEANYGYTF.

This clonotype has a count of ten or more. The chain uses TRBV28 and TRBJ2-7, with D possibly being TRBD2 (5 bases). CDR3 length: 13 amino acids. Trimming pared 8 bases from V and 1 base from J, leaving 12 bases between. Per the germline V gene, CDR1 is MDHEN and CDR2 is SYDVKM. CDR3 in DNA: TGTGCCAGCTGGGCGGGTCTATCCTACGAGCAGTACTTC. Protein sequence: CASWAGLSYEQYF.

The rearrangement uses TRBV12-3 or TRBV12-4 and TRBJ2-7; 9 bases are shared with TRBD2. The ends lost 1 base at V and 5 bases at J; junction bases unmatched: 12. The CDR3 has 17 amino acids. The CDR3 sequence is CASSLGKSGGRAHEQYF. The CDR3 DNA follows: TGTGCCAGCAGTTTAGGGAAGTCCGGCGGGAGGGCCCACGAGCAGTACTTC.

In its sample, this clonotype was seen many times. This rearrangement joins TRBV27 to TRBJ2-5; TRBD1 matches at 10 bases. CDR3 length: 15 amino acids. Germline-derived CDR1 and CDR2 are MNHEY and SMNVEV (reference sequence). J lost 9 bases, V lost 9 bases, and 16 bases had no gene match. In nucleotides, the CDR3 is TGTGCCAGTCGATCCGAGGACAGGGGGTTTCGGTCCCAGTACTTC. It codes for CASRSEDRGFRSQYF.

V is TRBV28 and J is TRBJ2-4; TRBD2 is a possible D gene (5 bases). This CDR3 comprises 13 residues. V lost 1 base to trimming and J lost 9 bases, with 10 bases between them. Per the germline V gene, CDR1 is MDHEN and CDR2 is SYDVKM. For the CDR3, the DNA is TGTGCCAGCAGTTTATCCGGGGTGGGCATTCAGTACTTC. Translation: CASSLSGVGIQYF.

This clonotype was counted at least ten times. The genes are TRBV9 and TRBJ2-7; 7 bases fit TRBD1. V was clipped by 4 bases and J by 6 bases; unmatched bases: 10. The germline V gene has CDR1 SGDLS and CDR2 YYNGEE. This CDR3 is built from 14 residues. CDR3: CASSILDRTVEQYF. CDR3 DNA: TGTGCCAGCAGCATCCTGGACAGGACCGTCGAGCAGTACTTC.

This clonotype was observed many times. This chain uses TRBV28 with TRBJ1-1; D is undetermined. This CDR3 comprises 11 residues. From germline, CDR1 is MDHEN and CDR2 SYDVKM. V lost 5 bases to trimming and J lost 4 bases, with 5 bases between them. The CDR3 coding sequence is TGTGCCAGCAGTGGCACCACTGAAGCTTTCTTT. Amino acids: CASSGTTEAFF.

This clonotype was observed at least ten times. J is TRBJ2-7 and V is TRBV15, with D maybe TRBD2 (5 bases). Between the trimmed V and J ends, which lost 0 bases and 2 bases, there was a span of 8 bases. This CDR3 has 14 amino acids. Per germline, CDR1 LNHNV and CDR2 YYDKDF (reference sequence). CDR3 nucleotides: TGTGCCACCAGCAGAGACGGGGAAACCTACGAGCAGTACTTC. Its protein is CATSRDGETYEQYF.

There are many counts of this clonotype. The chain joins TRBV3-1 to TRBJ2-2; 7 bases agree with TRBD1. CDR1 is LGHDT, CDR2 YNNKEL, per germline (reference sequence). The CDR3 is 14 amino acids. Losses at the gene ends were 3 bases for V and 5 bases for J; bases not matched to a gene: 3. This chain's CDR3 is CASSHYRGTGELFF. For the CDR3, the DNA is TGTGCCAGCAGCCACTACAGGGGTACCGGGGAGCTGTTTTTT.

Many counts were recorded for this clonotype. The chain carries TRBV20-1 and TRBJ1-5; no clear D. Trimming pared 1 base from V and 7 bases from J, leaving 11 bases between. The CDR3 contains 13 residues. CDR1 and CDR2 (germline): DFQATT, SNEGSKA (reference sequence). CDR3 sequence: CSARGGIEQPQHF. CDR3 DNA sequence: TGCAGTGCTAGAGGGGGAATCGAGCAGCCCCAGCATTTT.

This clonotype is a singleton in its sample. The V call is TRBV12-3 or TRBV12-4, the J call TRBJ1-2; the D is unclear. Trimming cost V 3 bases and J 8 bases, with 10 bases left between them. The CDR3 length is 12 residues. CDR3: CASSFYGQGYTF. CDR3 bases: TGTGCCAGCAGTTTTTACGGTCAGGGCTACACCTTC.

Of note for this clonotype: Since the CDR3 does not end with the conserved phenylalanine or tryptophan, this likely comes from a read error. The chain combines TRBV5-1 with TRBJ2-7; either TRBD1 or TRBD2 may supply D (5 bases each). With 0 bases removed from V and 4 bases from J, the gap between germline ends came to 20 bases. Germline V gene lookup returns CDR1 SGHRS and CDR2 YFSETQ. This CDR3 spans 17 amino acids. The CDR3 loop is CASSLGLTGTFGYEQYL. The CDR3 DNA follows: TGCGCCAGCAGCTTGGGACTAACGGGGACCTTTGGGTACGAGCAGTACCTG.

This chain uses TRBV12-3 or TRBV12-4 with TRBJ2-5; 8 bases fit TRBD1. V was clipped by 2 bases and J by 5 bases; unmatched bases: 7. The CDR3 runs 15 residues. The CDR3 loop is CASSLRSGGGETQYF. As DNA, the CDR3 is TGTGCCAGCAGTTTACGGTCAGGGGGCGGCGAGACCCAGTACTTC.

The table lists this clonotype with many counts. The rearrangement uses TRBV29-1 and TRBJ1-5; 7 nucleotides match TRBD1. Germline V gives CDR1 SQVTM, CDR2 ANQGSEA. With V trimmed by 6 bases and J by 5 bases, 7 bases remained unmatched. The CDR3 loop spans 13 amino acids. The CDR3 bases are TGCAGCGTAACGACAGGGAACGATCAGCCCCAGCATTTT. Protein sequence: CSVTTGNDQPQHF.

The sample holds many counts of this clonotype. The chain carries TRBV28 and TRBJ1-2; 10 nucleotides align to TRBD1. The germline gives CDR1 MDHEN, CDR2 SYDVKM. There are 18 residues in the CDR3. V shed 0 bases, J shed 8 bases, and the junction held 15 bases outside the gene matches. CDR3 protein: CASSLWRGWDRGVIGYTF. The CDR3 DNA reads TGTGCCAGCAGTTTATGGAGGGGTTGGGACAGGGGAGTGATCGGCTACACCTTC.

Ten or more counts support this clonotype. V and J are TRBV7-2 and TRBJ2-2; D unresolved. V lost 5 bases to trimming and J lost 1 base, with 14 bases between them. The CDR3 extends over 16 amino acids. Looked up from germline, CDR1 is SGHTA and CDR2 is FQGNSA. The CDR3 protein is CASSPGTRMNTGELFF. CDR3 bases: TGTGCCAGCAGCCCCGGTACGCGTATGAACACCGGGGAGCTGTTTTTT.

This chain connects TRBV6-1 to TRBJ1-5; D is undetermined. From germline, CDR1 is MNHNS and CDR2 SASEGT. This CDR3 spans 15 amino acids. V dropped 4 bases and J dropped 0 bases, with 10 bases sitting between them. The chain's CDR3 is CASSAAGISNQPQHF. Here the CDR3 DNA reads TGTGCCAGCAGTGCGGCAGGAATTAGCAATCAGCCCCAGCATTTT.

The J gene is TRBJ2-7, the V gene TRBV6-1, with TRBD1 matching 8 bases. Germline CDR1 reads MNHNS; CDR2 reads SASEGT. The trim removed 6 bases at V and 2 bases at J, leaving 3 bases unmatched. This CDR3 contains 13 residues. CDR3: CASRQGATYEQYF. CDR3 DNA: TGTGCCAGCAGGCAGGGGGCCACCTACGAGCAGTACTTC.

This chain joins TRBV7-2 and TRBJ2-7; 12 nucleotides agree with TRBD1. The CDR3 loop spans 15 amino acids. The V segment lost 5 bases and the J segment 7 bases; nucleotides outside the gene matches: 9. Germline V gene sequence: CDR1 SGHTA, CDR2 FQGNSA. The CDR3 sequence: CASSPKGQGAREQYF. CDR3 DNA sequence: TGTGCCAGCAGCCCAAAGGGACAGGGGGCAAGGGAGCAGTACTTC.